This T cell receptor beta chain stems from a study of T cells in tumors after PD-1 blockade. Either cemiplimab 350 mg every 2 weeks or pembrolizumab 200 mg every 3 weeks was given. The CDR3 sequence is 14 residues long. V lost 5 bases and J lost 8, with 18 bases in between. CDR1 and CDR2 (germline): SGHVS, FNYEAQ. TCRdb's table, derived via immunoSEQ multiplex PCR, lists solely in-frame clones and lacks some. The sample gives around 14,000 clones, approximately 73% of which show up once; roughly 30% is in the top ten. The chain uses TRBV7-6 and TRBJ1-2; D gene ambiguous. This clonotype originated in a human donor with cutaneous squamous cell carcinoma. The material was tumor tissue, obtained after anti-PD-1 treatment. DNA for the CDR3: TGTGCCAGCAGCCCGTTCCGCGAGGGAAGGGGCTACACCTTC. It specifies CASSPFREGRGYTF. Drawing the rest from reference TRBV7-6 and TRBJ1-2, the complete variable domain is GAGVSQSPRYKVTKRGQDVALRCDPISGHVSLYWYRQALGQGPEFLTYFNYEAQQDKSGLPNDRFSAERPEGSISTLTIQRTEQRDSAMYRCASSPFREGRGYTFGSGTRLTVV.